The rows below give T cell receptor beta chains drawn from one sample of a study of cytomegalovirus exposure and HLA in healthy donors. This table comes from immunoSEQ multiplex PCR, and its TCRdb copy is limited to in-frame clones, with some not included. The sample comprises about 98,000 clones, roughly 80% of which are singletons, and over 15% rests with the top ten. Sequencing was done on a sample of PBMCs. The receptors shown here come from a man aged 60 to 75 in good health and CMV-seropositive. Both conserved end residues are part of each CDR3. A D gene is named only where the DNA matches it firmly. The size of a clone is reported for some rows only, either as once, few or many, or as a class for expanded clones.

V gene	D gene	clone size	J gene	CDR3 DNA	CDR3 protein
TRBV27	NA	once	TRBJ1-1	TGTGCCAGCAGCCTACCTTCACGTGAAGCTTTCTTT	CASSLPSREAFF
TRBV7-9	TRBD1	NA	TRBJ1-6	TGTGCCAGCAGCGGGGACAGGGATAATTCACCCCTCCACTTT	CASSGDRDNSPLHF
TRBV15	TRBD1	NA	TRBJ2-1	TGTGCCACCAGCCAATTCGACAGGGTAGGCTACAATGAGCAGTTCTTC	CATSQFDRVGYNEQFF
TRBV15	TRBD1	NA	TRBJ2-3	TGTGCCACCAGCGCACGGGACAGGAAATTATGGACAGATACGCAGTATTTT	CATSARDRKLWTDTQYF
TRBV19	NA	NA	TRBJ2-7	TGTGCCAGTACCGAATCAGGGGCCTCCTACGAGCAGTACTTC	CASTESGASYEQYF
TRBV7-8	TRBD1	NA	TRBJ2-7	TGTGCCAGCAGCTTAGATGCGACAGGGGGCGAGCAGTACTTC	CASSLDATGGEQYF
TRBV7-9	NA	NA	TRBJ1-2	TGTTCCAGCAGCTTTGGCAGGTCGATTGGCTATGGCTACACCTTC	CSSSFGRSIGYGYTF
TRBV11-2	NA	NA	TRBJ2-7	TGTGCCAGCAGGGACCTCCGGAGGTCCTACGAGCAGTACTTC	CASRDLRRSYEQYF
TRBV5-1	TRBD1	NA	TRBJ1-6	TGCGCCAGCAGCCAGACAGGGGAACGTAATTCACCCCTCCACTTT	CASSQTGERNSPLHF
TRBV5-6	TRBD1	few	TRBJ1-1	TGTGCCAGCAGCTTCAGGGGGCGCTTACTAACTGAAGCTTTCTTT	CASSFRGRLLTEAFF
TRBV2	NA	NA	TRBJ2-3	TGTGCCAGCGAGGGACTCCGCACAGATACGCAGTATTTT	CASEGLRTDTQYF
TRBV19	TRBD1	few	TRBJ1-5	TGTGCCAGTAGTCCGACAGGGTGGCAGCCCCAGCATTTT	CASSPTGWQPQHF
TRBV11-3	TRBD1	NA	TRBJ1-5	TGTGCCAGCAGCCGAAGGGGGACAGGGCGAAATCAGCCCCAGCATTTT	CASSRRGTGRNQPQHF
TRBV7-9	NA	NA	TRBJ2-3	TGTGCCAGCAGCTTAACGGGGGTAGGGGGCCAAGATACGCAGTATTTT	CASSLTGVGGQDTQYF
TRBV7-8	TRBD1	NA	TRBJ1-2	TGTGCCAGCAGCTCTTCCGGGACAGGGGGAGGCTACACCTTC	CASSSSGTGGGYTF
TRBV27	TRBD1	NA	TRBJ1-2	TGTGCCAGCGGGGGGACGGACAGGGGGTCTCACACCTTC	CASGGTDRGSHTF
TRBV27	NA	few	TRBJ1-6	TGTGCCAGCAGTTTCACCAGGGGACATTATAATTCACCCCTCCACTTT	CASSFTRGHYNSPLHF
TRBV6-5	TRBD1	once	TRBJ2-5	TGTGCCAGCAGTGCGGGACAGGGGACCGGTGGGACCCAGTACTTC	CASSAGQGTGGTQYF
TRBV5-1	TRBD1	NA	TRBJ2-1	TGCGCCAGCAGCCAAACAGGGGGCCCCTACAATGAGCAGTTCTTC	CASSQTGGPYNEQFF
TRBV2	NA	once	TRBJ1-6	TGTGCCAGCAGTTACAACAGGGACTATAATTCACCCCTCCACTTT	CASSYNRDYNSPLHF
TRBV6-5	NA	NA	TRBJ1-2	TGTGCCAGCAGTACCGACAGAGGCCCTTTTGGCTACACCTTC	CASSTDRGPFGYTF
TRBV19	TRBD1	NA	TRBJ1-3	TGTGCCAGCTCTGGACAGGCGAGCTCTGGAAACACCATATATTTT	CASSGQASSGNTIYF
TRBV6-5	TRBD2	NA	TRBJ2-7	TGTGCCAGCAGATCCCCCGGGACTAGTGAGCAGTACTTC	CASRSPGTSEQYF
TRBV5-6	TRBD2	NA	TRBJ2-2	TGTGCCAGCAGCCCTTTACTAGCGGGGGCCCGCACCGGGGAGCTGTTTTTT	CASSPLLAGARTGELFF
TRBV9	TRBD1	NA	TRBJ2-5	TGTGCCAGCAACAGGGGCCCCAACCAAGAGACCCAGTACTTC	CASNRGPNQETQYF
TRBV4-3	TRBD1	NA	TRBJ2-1	TGCGCCAGCAGCCAAGTGGGGACAGAATACAATGAGCAGTTCTTC	CASSQVGTEYNEQFF
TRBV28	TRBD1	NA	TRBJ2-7	TGTGCCAGCAGTTTATCGGGGACAGGGGCCGAGCAGTACTTC	CASSLSGTGAEQYF
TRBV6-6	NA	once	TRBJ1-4	TGTGCCAGCAGTTACAGGGGATCTAATGAAAAACTGTTTTTT	CASSYRGSNEKLFF
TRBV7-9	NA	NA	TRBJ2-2	TGTTCCAGCAGCCCCCGAATCAGCACCGGGGAGCTGTTTTTT	CSSSPRISTGELFF
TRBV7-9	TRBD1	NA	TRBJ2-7	TGTGCCAGCAGCTTCTTGGTGACAGGGGGCTTATACGAGCAGTACTTC	CASSFLVTGGLYEQYF
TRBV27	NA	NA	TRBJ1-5	TGTGCCAGCCGCCCGTCCGGGTCCAATCAGCCCCAGCATTTT	CASRPSGSNQPQHF
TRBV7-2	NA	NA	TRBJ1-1	TGTGCCAGCAGCTTAAGTTTCAGGAACACTGAAGCTTTCTTT	CASSLSFRNTEAFF